A single T cell receptor beta chain is shown here with its context. Data came from immunoSEQ multiplex PCR; TCRdb stores just in-frame clones and leaves some out. Of about 4,000 clones listed, about 88% were seen once; the top ten hold approximately 11%. The germline V and J ends were trimmed by 1 base and 6 bases, with 6 bases remaining between them. This CDR3 has 13 amino acids. From germline, CDR1 is SEHNR and CDR2 FQNEAQ (reference sequence). The data were obtained in a study of tumour-infiltrating T cells in Burkitt lymphoma. On the study more broadly: Overall and progression-free survival were predicted by productive clonality.

The source of this sequence is a human donor with diffuse large B-cell lymphoma. Some clones in this sample may be carry-over from other donors' samples. This chain links TRBV7-9 with TRBJ2-2, with TRBD1 as a possible D gene (5 bases). The sequencing sample was made of tumor tissue. CDR3 coding DNA: TGTGCCAGCAGCTTAGAAGGGGCCGGGGAGCTGTTTTTT. Translating gives CASSLEGAGELFF.